This passage covers 19 T cell receptor beta chains from one sample sequenced in a study of CD8 T cells in ankylosing spondylitis (dated by TCRdb to about 2017). Libraries were made using 5' RACE. The sequencer listed for this sample is Illumina HiSeq 2500. The public sequencing data were trimmed at Q25 with fastp and processed into clonotypes with MiXCR by TCRdb, which kept only in-frame beta chains. One record per CDR3 amino acid sequence lists the most common genes and DNA. For this sample there are hundreds of thousands of distinct CDR3 sequences; around 18% appear just once. Less than 9.5% of the sample comes from the top ten. The source material was blood, either unsorted or a sorted T cell fraction (not recorded which). The receptor set was obtained from a male donor with ankylosing spondylitis or in good health (not recorded which).

This chain uses TRBV7-2 with TRBJ2-1, with no clear D. V was shortened by 2 bases and J by 7 bases, with 6 bases between the two germline ends. The CDR3 length is 12 residues. Germline V gene sequence: CDR1 SGHTA, CDR2 FQGNSA. CDR3 bases: TGTGCCAGCAGCTTACCACGAAATGAGCAGTTCTTC. It is translated as CASSLPRNEQFF.

This clonotype occurred a few times. The chain recombines TRBV9 with TRBJ1-2; D is undetermined. Trimming took 3 bases from V and 1 from J, leaving 13 bases between them. CDR3 length: 15 amino acids. Germline V gene lookup returns CDR1 SGDLS and CDR2 YYNGEE. The CDR3 here is CASSAGSWGNYGYTF. CDR3 sequence (DNA): TGTGCCAGCAGCGCCGGGTCCTGGGGTAACTATGGCTACACCTTC.

This rearrangement joins TRBV6-1 to TRBJ1-1, with TRBD1 matching over 7 bases. The germline V gene has CDR1 MNHNS and CDR2 SASEGT. The CDR3 spans 14 residues. Losses at the gene ends were 2 bases for V and 2 bases for J; bases not matched to a gene: 2. CDR3 DNA sequence: TGTGCCAGCAGTGAAAGGGACAGAAACACTGAAGCTTTCTTT. It codes for CASSERDRNTEAFF.

In DNA, the CDR3 is TGCAGTGCTAGCGATGACAGCCTGGGGACCGGGGAGCTGTTTTTT. Encoded protein: CSASDDSLGTGELFF. This chain connects TRBV20-1 to TRBJ2-2, with D perhaps matching TRBD1 (5 bases). The germline V and J ends were trimmed by 3 bases and 5 bases, with 16 bases remaining between them. The CDR3 totals 15 residues. The V gene's germline CDR1 is DFQATT and CDR2 SNEGSKA (reference sequence).

The chain links TRBV28 to TRBJ2-1, with 14 bases matching TRBD2. With 4 bases clipped from V and 2 bases from J, the junction kept 7 bases outside the gene matches. The CDR3 loop spans 18 amino acids. Germline V gene data show CDR1 as MDHEN and CDR2 as SYDVKM. This CDR3 reads CASSSHEGLAGAYNEQFF. The CDR3 DNA follows: TGTGCCAGCAGTTCCCATGAGGGACTAGCGGGAGCCTACAATGAGCAGTTCTTC.

This chain joins TRBV29-1 and TRBJ1-1, with 9 bases fitting TRBD1. Germline V gives CDR1 SQVTM, CDR2 ANQGSEA. Trimming cost V 2 bases and J 3 bases; bases outside gene matches: 10. CDR3 length equals 16 residues. The CDR3 DNA sequence: TGCAGCGTTGAATGGCGGGAACAGGGGGCTGACACTGAAGCTTTCTTT. Amino acids: CSVEWREQGADTEAFF.

CDR3 sequence reads: CSASRLASTGELFF. CDR3 coding DNA: TGCAGTGCTAGCCGACTAGCGTCCACCGGGGAGCTGTTTTTT. V and J are TRBV20-1 and TRBJ2-2; 8 nucleotides match TRBD2. Germline V gene data show CDR1 as DFQATT and CDR2 as SNEGSKA (reference sequence). This CDR3 spans 14 amino acids. The ends lost 3 bases at V and 4 bases at J; junction bases unmatched: 4.

V gene TRBV20-1 combines with J gene TRBJ1-2; a weak D match, TRBD1 (5 bases). Germline assignment: CDR1 DFQATT and CDR2 SNEGSKA (reference sequence). With 0 bases removed from V and 0 bases from J, the gap between germline ends came to 17 bases. This CDR3 is built from 17 residues. The CDR3 reads CSARDTLNRRANYGYTF. The CDR3 nucleotides are TGCAGTGCTAGAGATACCCTAAACAGGAGAGCTAACTATGGCTACACCTTC.

This clonotype turned up a few times. This rearrangement joins TRBV6-5 to TRBJ1-6; D remains unclear. The CDR3 has 15 residues. From germline, CDR1 is MNHEY and CDR2 SVGAGI. Trimming removed 2 bases at V and 2 bases at J, with 7 bases between. The CDR3 nucleotides read TGTGCCAGCAGTTACAAAGGAGCCTATAATTCACCCCTCCACTTT. Translation gives CASSYKGAYNSPLHF.

This chain connects TRBV3-1 to TRBJ2-2; 8 nucleotides match TRBD1. This CDR3 region has 14 residues. Germline-derived CDR1 and CDR2 are LGHDT and YNNKEL (reference sequence). Unmatched junction bases numbered 2, after V lost 7 bases and J lost 1 base. CDR3 DNA: TGTGCCAGCAACGGACAGGGGAACACCGGGGAGCTGTTTTTT. Translating it yields CASNGQGNTGELFF.

The chain recombines TRBV30 with TRBJ2-3; D unclear. There are 11 residues in the CDR3. V lost 0 bases to trimming and J lost 4 bases, with 2 bases between them. Germline values: CDR1 GTSNPN, CDR2 SVGIG (reference sequence). This CDR3 reads CAWSVPDTQYF. The CDR3, as DNA: TGTGCCTGGAGTGTACCAGATACGCAGTATTTT.

This clonotype was seen ten or more times. V is TRBV20-1 and J is TRBJ1-5, with D perhaps TRBD1 (5 bases). The CDR3 consists of 13 residues. Trimming shortened V by 6 bases and J by 7 bases, and 16 bases separated the two germline ends. Germline CDR1 is DFQATT and CDR2 is SNEGSKA (reference sequence). This CDR3 is CSAQTREGQPQHF. CDR3 bases: TGCAGTGCCCAGACCAGGGAGGGACAGCCCCAGCATTTT.

V usage is TRBV12-3 or TRBV12-4 and J usage is TRBJ2-1; 8 nucleotides line up with TRBD2. V lost 2 bases to trimming and J lost 0 bases; unmatched junction nucleotides: 9. CDR3 length equals 18 residues. The CDR3 loop is CASSLYVAGLSSYNEQFF. CDR3 sequence (DNA): TGTGCCAGCAGTTTATATGTAGCGGGGCTGAGCTCCTACAATGAGCAGTTCTTC.

The chain carries TRBV27 and TRBJ2-3; no clear D. CDR3 length: 14 residues. The germline V and J ends were trimmed by 6 bases and 1 base, with 11 bases remaining between them. The germline CDR1 and CDR2 sequences are MNHEY and SMNVEV (reference sequence). CDR3 sequence reads: CASRTSHGTDTQYF. The CDR3 coding sequence is TGTGCCAGCAGGACTTCGCACGGCACAGATACGCAGTATTTT.

The genes are TRBV12-3 or TRBV12-4 and TRBJ2-3; 7 bases are a match to TRBD1. The CDR3 runs to 15 residues. V shed 1 base, J shed 5 bases, and the junction held 6 bases outside the gene matches. The CDR3 bases are TGTGCCAGCAGTTTAGGAGACAGGGAACAAGATACGCAGTATTTT. Amino acid sequence: CASSLGDREQDTQYF.

The rearrangement links TRBV5-1 to TRBJ2-3; TRBD1 agrees at 10 bases. The V segment lost 4 bases and the J segment 5 bases; nucleotides outside the gene matches: 7. The CDR3 sequence is 15 residues long. CDR1 SGHRS and CDR2 YFSETQ come from the germline V gene. CDR3 residues: CASSLGTGVGDTQYF. Here the CDR3 DNA reads TGCGCCAGCAGCCTCGGGACAGGGGTAGGAGATACGCAGTATTTT.

The J gene is TRBJ2-1, the V gene TRBV18; D possibly corresponds to TRBD1 (6 bases). Germline V gives CDR1 KGHSH, CDR2 LQKENI. The V end was cut by 2 bases, the J end by 1 base, with 12 bases between. This CDR3 has 16 residues. The CDR3 bases are TGTGCCAGCTCACCATTTCGGGACAAGTCCTACAATGAGCAGTTCTTC. As protein: CASSPFRDKSYNEQFF.

This clonotype was observed many times. The chain has TRBV20-1 and TRBJ1-3, with D maybe TRBD1 (5 bases). The CDR3 contains 17 residues. CDR1 and CDR2 (germline): DFQATT, SNEGSKA (reference sequence). V was trimmed by 0 bases and J by 5 bases, leaving 20 bases between them. The CDR3 sequence is CSARDKAPEGPRNTIYF. CDR3 in DNA: TGCAGTGCTAGAGATAAGGCCCCGGAGGGACCCAGAAACACCATATATTTT.

This clonotype was seen a single time. The chain recombines TRBV5-5 with TRBJ2-5; D gene unclear. Looked up from germline, CDR1 is SGHKS and CDR2 is YYEKEE (reference sequence). The CDR3 runs 14 residues. Deletions cut 3 bases from V and 1 base from J, with 10 bases between. In DNA, the CDR3 is TGTGCCAGCAGCTCAACGGCAGCCCAAGAGACCCAGTACTTC. Translating it yields CASSSTAAQETQYF.